A selection of T cell receptor beta chains follows, all from one sample in a study of post-analysis software for immune sequencing data. TCRdb re-analysed the PCR reads in MiXCR, keeping a single row per CDR3 protein. The table lists a few hundred thousand distinct CDR3 sequences, 45% of them singletons. Sequenced sample: blood. Receptor source: a girl aged 10-17 years with multiple sclerosis. The CDR3 runs from the conserved cysteine through the conserved F or W.

j_call v_call cdr3_aa
TRBJ2-7 TRBV5-1 CASSLAKPGQGFSYEQYF
TRBJ1-2 TRBV9 CASSVDPDTGYGYTF
- TRBV20-1 CSAGLAGRKHYEQYF
TRBJ2-1 TRBV5-6 CASSSVGALVTYNEQFF
TRBJ2-1 TRBV4-1 CASSRRTSGNYNEQFF
TRBJ2-7 TRBV6-6 CASSSATGDYEQYF
TRBJ2-7 TRBV4-1 CASSLQGAGWEQYF
TRBJ2-7 TRBV19 CASSDTGEQYF
TRBJ1-2 TRBV9 CASSGRDRAWGYTF
TRBJ2-1 TRBV28 CASSSRGRLQVGSYNEQFF
- TRBV20-1 CSARGPPLGYEQYF
TRBJ2-3 TRBV7-3 CASSPRGGWDTQYF
TRBJ1-1 TRBV5-1 CASRLTGFNTEAFF
TRBJ1-2 TRBV28 CASRRQGADGYTF
TRBJ2-5 TRBV28 CASSRRLTLRSETQYF
TRBJ1-5 TRBV28 CASSLLSQAGNQPQHF
TRBJ1-4 TRBV5-1 CASSLVGVGSEKLFF
TRBJ2-4 TRBV7-8 CASSPSEGAKNIQYF
TRBJ2-7 TRBV5-1 CASSLEPGRGYERYF
TRBJ1-6 TRBV20-1 CSALPDRDNSPLHF
TRBJ1-2 TRBV6-5 CASSYRGEGYTF
TRBJ2-1 TRBV30 CAWSVSWRGYEQFF